This note documents a single T cell receptor beta chain sequence. The entry originates in a study of OX40 agonist ivuxolimab in advanced cancers. About the research overall: Eligibility rules accepted prior anti-PD-1, anti-PD-L1 or anti-CTLA-4 therapy, and around 40% had some.

Libraries were prepared by immunoSEQ multiplex PCR; TCRdb keeps only in-frame clonotypes and omits some of them. This sample has fewer than 95,000 clones, with about nine tenths found just once. The V end lost 3 bases, the J end lost 9 bases, and 30 bases lay between the germline ends. CDR1 is KGHSH, CDR2 LQKENI, per germline. The CDR3 totals 18 residues. V and J are TRBV18 and TRBJ2-7; tentative D call: TRBD2 (6 bases). This sequence was found in an adult with an advanced solid tumor such as melanoma, head and neck, liver or kidney cancer. The material was CD4+ or CD8+ T cells sorted from blood, obtained in a trial of the OX40 agonist ivuxolimab. CDR3 coding DNA: TGTGCCAGCTCACCCACTTTAGACGACGGGGGTTTTCTTTATGGGCAGTACTTC. It is translated as CASSPTLDDGGFLYGQYF.